These T cell receptor beta chains were read from a single sample in a study of a mutant IDH1 vaccine in newly diagnosed glioma. Method: immunoSEQ multiplex PCR; TCRdb's copy keeps in-frame clones and lacks some. The repertoire holds around 60,000 clones, with about 85% as singletons. Their antigens are not known. Sequences were derived from PBMCs, sampled from a glioma patient whose treatment included an IDH1 peptide vaccine. The source of these receptors is a man between 25 and 39 years old with glioma. CDR3s include the opening cysteine and the closing phenylalanine or tryptophan. D genes are given only for firm matches.

TRBJ2-5 - TRBV9 CASTHSGDRQETQYF
TRBJ1-5 - TRBV5-6 CASSLGGAYSNQPQHF
TRBJ1-2 - TRBV18 CASSRVDEANYGYTF
TRBJ2-7 - TRBV5-1 CASSLLEGAYEQYF
TRBJ1-1 TRBD1 TRBV6-5 CASSFGQGVGEAFF
TRBJ1-3 TRBD1 TRBV10-2 CASSSTGNGNTIYF
TRBJ2-4 - TRBV6-1 CASRKRRDTKNIQYF
TRBJ2-7 - TRBV7-2 CASSYQQGGSYEQYF
TRBJ2-3 TRBD2 TRBV5-1 CASRTSGGALPTDTQYF
TRBJ2-3 TRBD2 TRBV2 CASSEWRLAGSSDTQYF
TRBJ2-5 TRBD2 TRBV6-5 CASTQGASGVKTQYF
TRBJ2-2 - TRBV27 CASGGTPNTGELFF
TRBJ2-1 TRBD2 TRBV9 CASSGGLAGGLNEQFF
TRBJ2-2 - TRBV25-1 CATGYANTGELFF
TRBJ2-7 - TRBV11-1 CASSPFVGASSYEQYF